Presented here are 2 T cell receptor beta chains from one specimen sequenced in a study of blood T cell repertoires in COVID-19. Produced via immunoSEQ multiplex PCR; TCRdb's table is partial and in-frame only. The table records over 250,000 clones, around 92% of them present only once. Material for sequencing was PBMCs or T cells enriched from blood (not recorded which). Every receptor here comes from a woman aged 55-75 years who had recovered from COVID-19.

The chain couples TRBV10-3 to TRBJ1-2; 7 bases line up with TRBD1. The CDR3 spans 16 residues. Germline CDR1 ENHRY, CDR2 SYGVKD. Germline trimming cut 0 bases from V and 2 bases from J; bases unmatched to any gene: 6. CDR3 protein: CAISESNRGMNYGYTF. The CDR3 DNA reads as TGTGCCATCAGTGAGTCGAACAGGGGAATGAACTATGGCTACACCTTC.

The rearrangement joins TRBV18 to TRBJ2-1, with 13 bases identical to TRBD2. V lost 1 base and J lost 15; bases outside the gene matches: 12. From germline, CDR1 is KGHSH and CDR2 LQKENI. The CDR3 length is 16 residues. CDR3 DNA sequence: TGTGCCAGCTCACCACAATCAGGGACTAGCGGGGTAATGCTGTTCTTC. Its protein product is CASSPQSGTSGVMLFF.